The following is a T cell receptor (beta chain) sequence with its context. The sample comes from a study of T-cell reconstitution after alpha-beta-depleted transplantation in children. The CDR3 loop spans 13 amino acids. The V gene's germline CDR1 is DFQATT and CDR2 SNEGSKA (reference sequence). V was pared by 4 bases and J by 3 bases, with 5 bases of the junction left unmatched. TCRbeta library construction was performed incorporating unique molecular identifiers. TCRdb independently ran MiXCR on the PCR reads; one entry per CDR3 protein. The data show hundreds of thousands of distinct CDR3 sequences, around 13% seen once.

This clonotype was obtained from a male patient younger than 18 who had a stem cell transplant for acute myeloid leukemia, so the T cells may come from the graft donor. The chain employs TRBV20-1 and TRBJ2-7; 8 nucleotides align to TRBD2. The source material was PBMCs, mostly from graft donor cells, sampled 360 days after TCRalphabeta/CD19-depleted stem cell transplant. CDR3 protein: CSANSGTSYEQYF. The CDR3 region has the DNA TGCAGTGCTAATTCCGGGACTAGCTACGAGCAGTACTTC.